This TCR beta chain was documented in a study of neurological immune-mediated disorders. This clonotype was seen repeatedly, ten times or more. Per germline, CDR1 SGHTA and CDR2 FQGTGA. V dropped 9 bases and J dropped 5 bases, with 13 bases sitting between them. The CDR3 length is 12 residues. The time point was: longitudinal time-point 3. Libraries used 2 million unsorted PBMCs kept frozen in RNAlater. The method for making cDNA was 5'RACE, and it used 10-nucleotide random UMIs. TCRdb re-analysed the 5' RACE reads in MiXCR, keeping a single row per CDR3 protein. The sample consists of about 53,000 distinct CDR3 sequences, 7% to 10% of them appearing once.

This TCR came from a woman between 35 and 50 years old in good health. The chain couples TRBV7-3 to TRBJ1-2; D is unresolved. Sample: PBMCs. The CDR3 loop reads CAREKTGYGYTF. The CDR3 nucleotides are TGTGCCAGAGAAAAGACGGGTTATGGCTACACCTTC. Together with reference TRBV7-3 and TRBJ1-2, the CDR3 gives the full variable domain: GAGVSQTPSNKVTEKGKYVELRCDPISGHTALYWYRQSLGQGPEFLIYFQGTGAADDSGLPNDRFFAVRPEGSVSTLKIQRTERGDSAVYLCAREKTGYGYTFGSGTRLTVV.